This passage covers 25 T cell receptor beta chains from one sample sequenced in a study of PD-L1 blockade in urothelial cancer. Time point of the sample: peripheral blood 6 weeks after treatment start. The table came from immunoSEQ multiplex PCR; TCRdb's copy has only in-frame clones and leaves some out. The sample carries fewer than 90,000 clones, less than 95% recorded once. Sequenced material: PBMCs, taken around atezolizumab (anti-PD-L1) treatment. The receptors originated from a woman older than 75 with urothelial cancer.

The rearrangement uses TRBV15 and TRBJ2-7, with TRBD1 identical over 10 bases. CDR1 is LNHNV, CDR2 YYDKDF, per germline (reference sequence). The CDR3 spans 15 residues. The ends lost 2 bases at V and 5 bases at J; junction bases unmatched: 6. This chain's CDR3 is CATSRNPGTGDEQYF. CDR3 DNA sequence: TGTGCCACCAGCAGAAATCCCGGGACAGGGGACGAGCAGTACTTC.

The rearrangement uses TRBV28 and TRBJ1-4, with 8 bases lining up with TRBD1. The CDR3 spans 14 residues. The V gene's germline CDR1 is MDHEN and CDR2 SYDVKM. J gave up 8 bases and V 6 bases, and 8 bases lay outside the gene matches. CDR3 sequence reads: CASRGQGAGEKLFF. DNA for the CDR3: TGTGCCAGCAGGGGCCAGGGGGCTGGGGAAAAACTGTTTTTT.

This sequence joins TRBV7-3 and TRBJ2-1; TRBD2 is a possible D gene (6 bases). V was cut by 1 base and J by 5 bases, with 12 bases left in between. CDR1 is SGHTA, CDR2 FQGTGA, per germline. There are 15 residues in the CDR3. The CDR3 nucleotides are TGTGCCAGCAGCTTAAATCTAGCGAGAAACAATGAGCAGTTCTTC. As protein: CASSLNLARNNEQFF.

CDR3 nucleotide sequence: TGTGCCAGCAGTGAGACAGGGCTGAACACTGAAGCTTTCTTT. Translated: CASSETGLNTEAFF. The chain employs TRBV6-1 and TRBJ1-1; the match to TRBD1 covers 7 bases. The length of the CDR3 is 14 residues. Germline assignment: CDR1 MNHNS and CDR2 SASEGT. V trimming: 3 bases; J trimming: 0 bases; junction bases outside the gene matches: 1.

J is TRBJ1-1 and V is TRBV5-1, with TRBD1 matching over 9 bases. V lost 3 bases to trimming and J lost 5 bases; unmatched junction nucleotides: 2. The CDR3 covers 13 residues. The germline V gene encodes CDR1 SGHRS and CDR2 YFSETQ. The CDR3 sequence: CASSYGQGTEAFF. Written as DNA, the CDR3 is TGCGCCAGCAGCTACGGACAGGGGACTGAAGCTTTCTTT.

The genes are TRBV28 and TRBJ2-2; TRBD2 agrees at 8 bases. CDR3 size: 15 residues. CDR1 and CDR2 (germline): MDHEN, SYDVKM. V was pared by 7 bases and J by 7 bases, with 11 bases of the junction left unmatched. The CDR3 DNA reads as TGTGCCAGCACTCCAGCGGGAGAAGGAGTCGGGGAGCTGTTTTTT. Translated: CASTPAGEGVGELFF.

The V call is TRBV5-6, the J call TRBJ1-5; 9 nucleotides agree with TRBD1. The CDR3 runs to 15 residues. The V and J ends lost 4 bases and 0 bases, in that order; junction bases with no gene match: 2. Germline V gene sequence: CDR1 SGHDT, CDR2 YYEEEE. CDR3: CASSGQGNSNQPQHF. The DNA of the CDR3 is TGTGCCAGCAGCGGACAGGGGAATAGCAATCAGCCCCAGCATTTT. Full variable domain (remainder filled in from reference TRBV5-6 and TRBJ1-5): DAGVTQSPTHLIKTRGQQVTLRCSPKSGHDTVSWYQQALGQGPQFIFQYYEEEERQRGNFPDRFSGHQFPNYSSELNVNALLLGDSALYLCASSGQGNSNQPQHFGDGTRLSIL.

The V gene is TRBV13, the J gene TRBJ1-5; weak D call: TRBD1 (5 bases). Germline-derived CDR1 and CDR2 are PRHDT and FYEKMQ (reference sequence). The V and J ends lost 0 bases and 3 bases respectively, with 12 bases between them. The CDR3 runs 16 residues. CDR3 nucleotides: TGTGCCAGCAGCTTAGGGGCCCAGGGATCCAATCAGCCCCAGCATTTT. Translation gives CASSLGAQGSNQPQHF.

The chain is built from TRBV5-1 and TRBJ2-5; 7 bases line up with TRBD1. The V and J ends lost 7 bases and 4 bases, in that order; junction bases with no gene match: 10. Germline V gives CDR1 SGHRS, CDR2 YFSETQ. This CDR3 is built from 14 residues. DNA of the CDR3: TGCGCCAGCTCAACAGGGGATTCCGGAGAGACCCAGTACTTC. This sequence encodes CASSTGDSGETQYF.

CDR3 sequence: CASSVSGTGGTEAFF. The CDR3 DNA reads TGTGCCAGCAGCGTCTCCGGGACAGGGGGCACTGAAGCTTTCTTT. The rearrangement links TRBV9 to TRBJ1-1; 11 nucleotides line up with TRBD1. J was trimmed by 4 bases and V by 2 bases; bases with no gene match: 4. This CDR3 spans 15 amino acids. CDR1 and CDR2 from the germline V gene are SGDLS and YYNGEE.

The chain recombines TRBV9 with TRBJ2-2; 9 bases fit TRBD1. The CDR3 has 15 amino acids. Trimming cost V 4 bases and J 5 bases; bases outside gene matches: 6. CDR1 and CDR2 (germline): SGDLS, YYNGEE. CDR3 coding DNA: TGTGCCAGCAGCCGGGACAGGGCGGGAACCGGGGAGCTGTTTTTT. As protein: CASSRDRAGTGELFF.

This clone has just one count. This rearrangement joins TRBV28 to TRBJ1-2; 8 nucleotides match TRBD1. The CDR3 consists of 13 residues. Per the germline V gene, CDR1 is MDHEN and CDR2 is SYDVKM. Germline trimming cut 6 bases from V and 7 bases from J; bases unmatched to any gene: 7. CDR3 DNA: TGTGCCAGCAGACAGAGGACAGGGTCTGGCTACACCTTC. It yields the protein CASRQRTGSGYTF.

This chain links TRBV2 with TRBJ1-5; D call uncertain. This CDR3 spans 14 amino acids. Per the germline V gene, CDR1 is SNHLY and CDR2 is FYNNEI. Trimming cost V 1 base and J 1 base, with 5 bases left between them. CDR3 DNA sequence: TGTGCCAGCAGTGAAGGTAGCAGCAATCAGCCCCAGCATTTT. Residues: CASSEGSSNQPQHF.

V usage is TRBV6-5 and J usage is TRBJ2-2, with no clear D. Per germline, CDR1 MNHEY and CDR2 SVGAGI. This CDR3 is 14 amino acids long. Trimming pared 6 bases from V and 7 bases from J, leaving 15 bases between. The CDR3 nucleotides are TGTGCCAGCAGAGAGACAAACCCCGGCGGGGAGCTGTTTTTT. Its protein product is CASRETNPGGELFF.

To note about this clone: This same CDR3 is encoded by further DNA sequences in the sample. V is TRBV29-1 and J is TRBJ2-5, with 7 positions matching TRBD2. This CDR3 has 12 residues. V gave up 5 bases and J gave up 2 bases; unmatched junction bases: 2. CDR1 and CDR2 from the germline V gene are SQVTM and ANQGSEA. The CDR3: CSVLAAQETQYF. The CDR3 nucleotides are TGCAGCGTTCTAGCGGCTCAAGAGACCCAGTACTTC. Filled out from reference TRBV29-1 and TRBJ2-5, the complete variable domain reads SAVISQKPSRDICQRGTSLTIQCQVDSQVTMMFWYRQQPGQSLTLIATANQGSEATYESGFVIDKFPISRPNLTFSTLTVSNMSPEDSSIYLCSVLAAQETQYFGPGTRLLVL.

CDR3 nucleotide sequence: TGCGCCAGCAGCTTGGCCTCAGGGGAAAAACTGTTTTTT. Residues: CASSLASGEKLFF. The chain uses TRBV5-1 and TRBJ1-4; a possible D gene is TRBD1 (5 bases). The CDR3 consists of 13 residues. V was cut by 0 bases and J by 8 bases, with 8 bases left in between. Germline V CDR1 and CDR2: SGHRS, YFSETQ.

The gene calls are TRBV7-9 and TRBJ2-7; 12 bases map to TRBD1. The germline V gene has CDR1 SEHNR and CDR2 FQNEAQ (reference sequence). The CDR3 length is 15 residues. V lost 5 bases, J lost 2 bases, and 4 bases stayed unmatched. CDR3 amino acids: CASSPWDRGPYEQYF. The CDR3 nucleotides read TGTGCCAGCAGCCCTTGGGACAGGGGGCCCTACGAGCAGTACTTC.

The CDR3 region has the DNA TGTGCCAGCAGGGGACAATCCGTGCAGCCCCAGCATTTT. Translation gives CASRGQSVQPQHF. The V and J genes are TRBV6-1 and TRBJ1-5, with a possible D match to TRBD1 (6 bases). The V and J ends lost 6 bases and 7 bases respectively, with 13 bases between them. The CDR3 covers 13 residues. CDR1 is MNHNS and CDR2 is SASEGT in the germline V gene.

This clone was counted once. This chain uses TRBV5-7 with TRBJ2-7; D unclear. TRBV5-7 is annotated as an ORF whose role is uncertain. This CDR3 is 14 amino acids long. The V gene lost 10 bases and the J gene lost 2 bases, with 19 bases spanning the gap. CDR3 protein: CARMRRSSPYEQYF. The CDR3 region has the DNA TGTGCCCGAATGCGGCGGAGTTCCCCCTACGAGCAGTACTTC.

V and J are TRBV7-9 and TRBJ2-5; 8 bases match TRBD1. The V gene's germline CDR1 is SEHNR and CDR2 FQNEAQ (reference sequence). This CDR3 spans 17 amino acids. V was clipped by 3 bases and J by 5 bases; unmatched bases: 14. This CDR3 reads CASSFWDRRAGPETQYF. As DNA, the CDR3 is TGTGCCAGCAGCTTTTGGGACAGGAGAGCAGGTCCGGAGACCCAGTACTTC.

The CDR3 loop reads CAWSATGTSGANVLTF. DNA of the CDR3: TGTGCCTGGAGTGCCACAGGGACCTCTGGGGCCAACGTCCTGACTTTC. V usage is TRBV30 and J usage is TRBJ2-6; D perhaps matches TRBD1 (6 bases). The CDR3 has 16 residues. Germline CDR1 GTSNPN, CDR2 SVGIG (reference sequence). With 1 base removed from V and 0 bases from J, the gap between germline ends came to 10 bases.

The V gene is TRBV11-3, the J gene TRBJ2-1, with 7 bases fitting TRBD2. The trim removed 3 bases at V and 7 bases at J, leaving 9 bases unmatched. Germline V gene sequence: CDR1 SGHNT, CDR2 YENEEA. The CDR3 is made up of 15 amino acids. As DNA, the CDR3 is TGTGCCAGCAGCTTTGGCGGGAGCGTTGTGAATGAGCAGTTCTTC. Translated: CASSFGGSVVNEQFF. The full variable domain, with the rest looked up from reference TRBV11-3 and TRBJ2-1, is EAGVVQSPRYKIIEKKQPVAFWCNPISGHNTLYWYLQNLGQGPELLIRYENEEAVDDSQLPKDRFSAERLKGVDSTLKIQPAELGDSAVYLCASSFGGSVVNEQFFGPGTRLTVL.

J is TRBJ1-1 and V is TRBV2; D is perhaps TRBD1 (6 bases). Trimming left V 7 bases short and J 0 bases short, with 15 bases between. Germline V gene sequence: CDR1 SNHLY, CDR2 FYNNEI. The CDR3 loop spans 15 amino acids. DNA of the CDR3: TGTGCCAGCACCAATGGGGGCACAATGAACACTGAAGCTTTCTTT. Encoded protein: CASTNGGTMNTEAFF.

V usage is TRBV18 and J usage is TRBJ2-1, with a possible D match to TRBD1 (6 bases). The CDR3 length is 15 residues. V lost 3 bases and J 5 bases, leaving 14 bases between the germline ends. Germline loops: CDR1 KGHSH, CDR2 LQKENI. The CDR3 nucleotides read TGTGCCAGCTCACCGGACAGTAATCGGAACAATGAGCAGTTCTTC. Amino acids: CASSPDSNRNNEQFF.

The CDR3 DNA is TGTGCCAGCAGCCGCCCCGGGACTAAAGCTGGCGAGCAGTACTTC. Its translation: CASSRPGTKAGEQYF. The chain couples TRBV7-9 to TRBJ2-7, with 7 bases lining up with TRBD2. This CDR3 is built from 15 residues. Per the germline V gene, CDR1 is SEHNR and CDR2 is FQNEAQ (reference sequence). With V trimmed by 5 bases and J by 6 bases, 13 bases remained unmatched.